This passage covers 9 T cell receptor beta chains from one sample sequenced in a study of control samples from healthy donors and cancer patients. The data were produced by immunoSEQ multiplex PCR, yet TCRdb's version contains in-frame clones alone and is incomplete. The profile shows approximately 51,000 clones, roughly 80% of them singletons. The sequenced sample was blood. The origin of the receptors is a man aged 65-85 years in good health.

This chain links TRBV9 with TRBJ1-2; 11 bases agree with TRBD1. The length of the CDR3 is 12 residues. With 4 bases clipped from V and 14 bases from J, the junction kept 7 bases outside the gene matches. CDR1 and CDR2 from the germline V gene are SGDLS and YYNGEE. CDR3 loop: CASSPQGQGGTF. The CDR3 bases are TGTGCCAGCAGCCCCCAGGGACAGGGGGGGACCTTC.

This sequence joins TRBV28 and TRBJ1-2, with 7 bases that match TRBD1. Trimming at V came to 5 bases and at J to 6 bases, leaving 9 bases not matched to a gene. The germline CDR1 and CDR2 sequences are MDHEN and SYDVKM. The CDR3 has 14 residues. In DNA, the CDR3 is TGTGCCAGCAGTCCCTTTGACAGGGCCGATGGCTACACCTTC. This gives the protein CASSPFDRADGYTF.

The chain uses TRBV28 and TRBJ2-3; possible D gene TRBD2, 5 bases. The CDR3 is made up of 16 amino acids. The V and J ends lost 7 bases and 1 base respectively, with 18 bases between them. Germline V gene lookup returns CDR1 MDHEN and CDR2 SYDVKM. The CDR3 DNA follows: TGTGCCAGCACCGGGAACGAAGGGTTTCGCACAGATACGCAGTATTTT. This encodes CASTGNEGFRTDTQYF. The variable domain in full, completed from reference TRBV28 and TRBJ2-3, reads DVKVTQSSRYLVKRTGEKVFLECVQDMDHENMFWYRQDPGLGLRLIYFSYDVKMKEKGDIPEGYSVSREKKERFSLILESASTNQTSMYLCASTGNEGFRTDTQYFGPGTRLTVL.

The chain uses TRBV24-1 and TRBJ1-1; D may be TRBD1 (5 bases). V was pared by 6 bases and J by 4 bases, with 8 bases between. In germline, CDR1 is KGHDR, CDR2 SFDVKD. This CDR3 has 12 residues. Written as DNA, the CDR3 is TGTGCCACCAGTTCTAGGGGCACTGAAGCTTTCTTT. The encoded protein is CATSSRGTEAFF.

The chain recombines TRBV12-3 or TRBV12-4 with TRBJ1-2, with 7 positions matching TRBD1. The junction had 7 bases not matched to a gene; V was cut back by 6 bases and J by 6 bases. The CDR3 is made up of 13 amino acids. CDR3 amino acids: CASSLGQSHGYTF. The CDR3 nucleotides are TGTGCCAGCAGCCTGGGACAGTCGCATGGCTACACCTTC.

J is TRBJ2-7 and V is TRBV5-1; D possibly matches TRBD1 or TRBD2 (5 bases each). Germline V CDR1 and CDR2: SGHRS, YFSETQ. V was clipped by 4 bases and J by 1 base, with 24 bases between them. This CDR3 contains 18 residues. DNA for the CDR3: TGCGCCAGCAGCCTGGCGCCTGCCGGGACGGATACTTCCTACGAGCAGTACTTC. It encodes CASSLAPAGTDTSYEQYF. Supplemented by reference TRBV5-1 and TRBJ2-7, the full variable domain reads KAGVTQTPRYLIKTRGQQVTLSCSPISGHRSVSWYQQTPGQGLQFLFEYFSETQRNKGNFPGRFSGRQFSNSRSEMNVSTLELGDSALYLCASSLAPAGTDTSYEQYFGPGTRLTVT.

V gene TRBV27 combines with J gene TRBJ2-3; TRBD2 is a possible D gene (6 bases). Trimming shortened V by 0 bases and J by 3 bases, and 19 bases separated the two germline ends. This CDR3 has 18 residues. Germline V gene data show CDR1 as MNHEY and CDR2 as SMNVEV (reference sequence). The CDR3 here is CASSLSGRERLGTDTQYF. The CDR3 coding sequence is TGTGCCAGCAGTTTATCGGGACGGGAGAGGCTAGGTACAGATACGCAGTATTTT.

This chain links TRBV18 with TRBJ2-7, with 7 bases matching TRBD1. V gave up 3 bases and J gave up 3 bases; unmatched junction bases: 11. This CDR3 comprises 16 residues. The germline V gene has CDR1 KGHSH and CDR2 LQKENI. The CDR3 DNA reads TGTGCCAGCTCACCGGGACAGCCATCACGAAGCTACGAGCAGTACTTC. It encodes CASSPGQPSRSYEQYF.

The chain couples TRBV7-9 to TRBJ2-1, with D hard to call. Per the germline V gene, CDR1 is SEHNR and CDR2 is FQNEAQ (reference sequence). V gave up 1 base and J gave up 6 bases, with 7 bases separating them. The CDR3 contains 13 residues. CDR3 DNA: TGTGCCAGCAGCTTAGGCCAGTTCAATGAGCAGTTCTTC. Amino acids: CASSLGQFNEQFF.